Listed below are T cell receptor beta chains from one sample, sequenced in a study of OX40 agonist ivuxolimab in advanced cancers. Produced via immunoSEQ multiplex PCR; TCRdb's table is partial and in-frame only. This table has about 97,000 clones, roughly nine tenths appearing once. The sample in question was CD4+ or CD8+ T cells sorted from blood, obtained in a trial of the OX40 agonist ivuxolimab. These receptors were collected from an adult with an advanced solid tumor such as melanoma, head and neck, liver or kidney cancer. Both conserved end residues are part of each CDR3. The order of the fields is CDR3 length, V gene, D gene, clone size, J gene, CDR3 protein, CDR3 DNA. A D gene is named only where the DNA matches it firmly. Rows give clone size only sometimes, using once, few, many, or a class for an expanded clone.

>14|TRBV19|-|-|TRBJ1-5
CASSNQSKQVNQHF
TGTGCCAGTAGTAATCAGTCCAAACAGGTTAACCAGCATTTT
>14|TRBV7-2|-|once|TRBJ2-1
CASSSDLLRDEQFF
TGTGCCAGCAGTTCGGACCTTTTAAGGGATGAGCAGTTCTTC
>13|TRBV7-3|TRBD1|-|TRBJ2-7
CASSRDRGYEQYF
TGTGCCAGCAGCCGGGACAGAGGGTACGAGCAGTACTTC
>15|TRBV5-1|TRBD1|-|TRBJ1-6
CASSSTGQNNSPLHF
TGCGCCAGCAGCTCTACGGGACAGAATAATTCACCCCTCCACTTT
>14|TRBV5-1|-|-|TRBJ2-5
CASSPLVSPGTQYF
TGCGCCAGCAGCCCCCTGGTCTCCCCCGGGACCCAGTACTTC
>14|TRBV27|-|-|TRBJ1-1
CASRNMGGSTEAFF
TGTGCCAGCAGGAACATGGGGGGAAGCACTGAAGCTTTCTTT
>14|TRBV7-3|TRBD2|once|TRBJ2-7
CASSPSGGPYEQYF
TGTGCCAGCAGCCCCTCGGGAGGGCCCTACGAGCAGTACTTC
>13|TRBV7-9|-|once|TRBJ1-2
CASSFNGNYGYTF
TGTGCCAGCAGCTTTAACGGGAACTATGGCTACACCTTC
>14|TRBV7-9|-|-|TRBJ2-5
CASSLGYREETQYF
TGTGCCAGCAGCTTAGGTTACAGGGAAGAGACCCAGTACTTC
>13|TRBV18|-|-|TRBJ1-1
CASSPLDDTEAFF
TGTGCCAGCTCACCACTGGATGATACTGAAGCTTTCTTT
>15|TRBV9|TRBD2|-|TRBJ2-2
CASSPPGGRTGELFF
TGTGCCAGCAGCCCTCCGGGCGGGAGGACCGGGGAGCTGTTTTTT
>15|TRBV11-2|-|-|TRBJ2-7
CASSFQGVSSYEQYF
TGTGCCAGCAGCTTTCAAGGGGTTAGCTCCTACGAGCAGTACTTC
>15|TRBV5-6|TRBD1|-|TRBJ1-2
CASSISQGSPYGYTF
TGTGCCAGCAGCATATCACAGGGGTCCCCCTATGGCTACACCTTC
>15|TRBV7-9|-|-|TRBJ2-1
CASSEGPAPRGEQFF
TGTGCCAGCAGCGAGGGCCCCGCTCCTAGGGGCGAGCAGTTCTTC
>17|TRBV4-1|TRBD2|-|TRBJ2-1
CASSQDKASGPHGEQFF
TGCGCCAGCAGCCAAGATAAGGCTAGCGGGCCCCATGGGGAGCAGTTCTTC
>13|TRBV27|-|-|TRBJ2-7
CASSRRGDYEQYF
TGTGCCAGCAGCCGCAGGGGGGACTACGAGCAGTACTTC
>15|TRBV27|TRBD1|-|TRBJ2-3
CASADRGLDTDTQYF
TGTGCCAGCGCAGACAGGGGGCTAGACACAGATACGCAGTATTTT
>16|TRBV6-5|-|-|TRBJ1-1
CASSYSSLTMNTEAFF
TGTGCCAGCAGTTACTCGAGTCTGACCATGAACACTGAAGCTTTCTTT
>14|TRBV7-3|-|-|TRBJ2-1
CASSLAYGGWEQFF
TGTGCCAGCAGCTTAGCGTATGGGGGCTGGGAGCAGTTCTTC
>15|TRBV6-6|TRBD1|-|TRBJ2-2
CASSAWTGKTGELFF
TGTGCCAGCAGTGCCTGGACAGGGAAGACCGGGGAGCTGTTTTTT
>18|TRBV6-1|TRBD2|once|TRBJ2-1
CASSEKRGLAGVRNEQFF
TGTGCCAGCAGTGAAAAACGAGGACTAGCGGGAGTACGCAATGAGCAGTTCTTC
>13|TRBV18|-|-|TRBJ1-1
CASCDVRNTEAFF
TGTGCCAGCTGCGACGTTAGGAACACTGAAGCTTTCTTT
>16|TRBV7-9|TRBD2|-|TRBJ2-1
CASSAGTSGRNNEQFF
TGTGCCAGCAGCGCCGGGACTAGCGGGAGAAACAATGAGCAGTTCTTC
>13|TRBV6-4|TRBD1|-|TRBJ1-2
CASSVDRGGGYTF
TGTGCCAGCAGTGTGGACAGGGGAGGCGGCTACACCTTC
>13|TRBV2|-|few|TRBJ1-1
CASNRWGNTEAFF
TGTGCCAGCAACCGGTGGGGGAACACTGAAGCTTTCTTT
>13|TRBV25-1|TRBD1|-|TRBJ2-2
CASSGQGPGELFF
TGTGCCAGCAGTGGACAGGGTCCCGGGGAGCTGTTTTTT
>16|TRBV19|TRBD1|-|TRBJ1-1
CASSVRDRDWNTEAFF
TGTGCCAGTAGTGTCCGGGACAGGGACTGGAACACTGAAGCTTTCTTT
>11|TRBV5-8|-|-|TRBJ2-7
CASSLLDEQYF
TGTGCCAGCAGCTTGTTAGACGAGCAGTACTTC
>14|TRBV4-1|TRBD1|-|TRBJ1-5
CASSHRQGEKPQHF
TGCGCCAGCAGCCACAGACAGGGGGAAAAGCCCCAGCATTTT